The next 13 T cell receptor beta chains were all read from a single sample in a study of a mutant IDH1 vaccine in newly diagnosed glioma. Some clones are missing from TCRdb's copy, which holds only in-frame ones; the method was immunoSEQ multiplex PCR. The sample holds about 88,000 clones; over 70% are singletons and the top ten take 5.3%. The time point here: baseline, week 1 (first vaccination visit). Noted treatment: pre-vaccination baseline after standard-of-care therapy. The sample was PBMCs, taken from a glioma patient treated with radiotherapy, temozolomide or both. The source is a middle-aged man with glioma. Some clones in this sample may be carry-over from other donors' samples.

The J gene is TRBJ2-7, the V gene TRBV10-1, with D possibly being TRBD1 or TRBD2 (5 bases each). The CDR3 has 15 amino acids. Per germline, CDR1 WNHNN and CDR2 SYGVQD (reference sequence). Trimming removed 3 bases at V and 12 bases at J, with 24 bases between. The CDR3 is CASSDLGAASAWRYF. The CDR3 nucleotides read TGCGCCAGCAGTGACCTCGGGGCCGCCTCGGCGTGGCGGTACTTC.

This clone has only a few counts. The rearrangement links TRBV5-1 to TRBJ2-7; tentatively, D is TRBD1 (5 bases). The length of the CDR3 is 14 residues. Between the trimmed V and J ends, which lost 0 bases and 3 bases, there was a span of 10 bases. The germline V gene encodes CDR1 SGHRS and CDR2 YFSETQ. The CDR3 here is CASSLERGHYEQYF. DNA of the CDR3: TGCGCCAGCAGCTTGGAAAGGGGCCACTACGAGCAGTACTTC.

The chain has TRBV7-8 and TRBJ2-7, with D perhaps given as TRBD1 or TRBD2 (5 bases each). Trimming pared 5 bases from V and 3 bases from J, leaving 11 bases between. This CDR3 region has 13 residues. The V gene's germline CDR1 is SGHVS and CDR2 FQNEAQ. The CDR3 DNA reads TGTGCCAGCAGCGGGACCAACAGCTACGAGCAGTACTTC. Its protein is CASSGTNSYEQYF.

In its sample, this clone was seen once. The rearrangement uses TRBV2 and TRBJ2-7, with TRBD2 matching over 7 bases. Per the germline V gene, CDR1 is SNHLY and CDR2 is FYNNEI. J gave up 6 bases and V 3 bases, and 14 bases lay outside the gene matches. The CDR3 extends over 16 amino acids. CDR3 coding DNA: TGTGCCAGCAGTGATCCCGGCGGGGGTCGGGGGGTCGAGCAGTACTTC. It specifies CASSDPGGGRGVEQYF.

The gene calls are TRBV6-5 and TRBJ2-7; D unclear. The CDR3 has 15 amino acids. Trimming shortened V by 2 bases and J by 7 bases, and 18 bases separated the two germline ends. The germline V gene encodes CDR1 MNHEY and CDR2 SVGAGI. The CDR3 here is CASSYHGITNGEQYF. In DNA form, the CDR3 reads TGTGCCAGCAGTTACCATGGGATCACAAACGGGGAGCAGTACTTC.

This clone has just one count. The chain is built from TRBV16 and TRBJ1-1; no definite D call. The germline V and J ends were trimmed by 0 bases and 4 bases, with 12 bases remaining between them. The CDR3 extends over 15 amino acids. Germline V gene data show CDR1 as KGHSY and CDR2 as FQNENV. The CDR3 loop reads CASSQSQAVGTEAFF. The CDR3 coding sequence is TGTGCCAGCAGCCAATCCCAGGCTGTGGGCACTGAAGCTTTCTTT.

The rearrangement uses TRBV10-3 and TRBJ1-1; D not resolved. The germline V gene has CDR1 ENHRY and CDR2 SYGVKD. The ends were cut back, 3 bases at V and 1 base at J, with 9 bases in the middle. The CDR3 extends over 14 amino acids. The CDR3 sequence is CAISDLTRNTEAFF. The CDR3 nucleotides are TGTGCCATCAGTGATCTCACACGGAACACTGAAGCTTTCTTT.

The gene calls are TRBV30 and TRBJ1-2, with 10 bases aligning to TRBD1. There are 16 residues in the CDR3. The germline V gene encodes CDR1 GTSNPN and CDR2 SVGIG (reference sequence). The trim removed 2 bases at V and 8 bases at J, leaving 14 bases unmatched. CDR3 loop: CAWSKGTGAAGGGYTF. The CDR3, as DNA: TGTGCCTGGAGTAAGGGGACAGGGGCCGCCGGGGGCGGCTACACCTTC.

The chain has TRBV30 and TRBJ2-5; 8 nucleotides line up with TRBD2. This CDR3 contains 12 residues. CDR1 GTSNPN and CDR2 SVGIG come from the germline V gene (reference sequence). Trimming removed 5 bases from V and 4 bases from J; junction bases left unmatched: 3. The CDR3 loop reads CAWGGGSETQYF. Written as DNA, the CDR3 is TGTGCCTGGGGCGGGGGGTCAGAGACCCAGTACTTC.

The CDR3 DNA follows: TGCACCAGCAGCCCGCGACTAGCGGGGTGGCCAGATACGCAGTATTTT. It encodes CTSSPRLAGWPDTQYF. The gene calls are TRBV1 and TRBJ2-3; TRBD2 is the table's D call, not checked against the DNA. TRBV1 is a recognized pseudogene. The CDR3 runs 16 residues.

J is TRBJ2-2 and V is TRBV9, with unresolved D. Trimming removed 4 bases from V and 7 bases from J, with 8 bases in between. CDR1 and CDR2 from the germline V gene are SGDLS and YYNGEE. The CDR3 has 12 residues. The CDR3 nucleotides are TGTGCCAGCAGCAGAGTGGGCGGGGAGCTGTTTTTT. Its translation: CASSRVGGELFF.

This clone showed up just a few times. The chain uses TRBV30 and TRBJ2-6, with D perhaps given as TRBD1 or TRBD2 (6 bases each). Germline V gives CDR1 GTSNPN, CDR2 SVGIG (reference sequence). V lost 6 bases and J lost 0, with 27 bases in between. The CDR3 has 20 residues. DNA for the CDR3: TGTGCCTGTCGGGCGGGGACAACCAAAGGAGGGGGCTCTGGGGCCAACGTCCTGACTTTC. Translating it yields CACRAGTTKGGGSGANVLTF.

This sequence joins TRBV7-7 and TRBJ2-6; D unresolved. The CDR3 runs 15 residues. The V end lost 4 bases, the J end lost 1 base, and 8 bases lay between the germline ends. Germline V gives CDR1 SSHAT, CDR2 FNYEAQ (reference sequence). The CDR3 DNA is TGTGCCAGCAGCTCACATCCGTCTGGGGCCAACGTCCTGACTTTC. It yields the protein CASSSHPSGANVLTF.